These 21 T cell receptor beta chains came from one sample sequenced in a study of CD8 T cells in ankylosing spondylitis. TCRdb processed the 5' RACE reads anew with MiXCR; each CDR3 protein has one entry. The sample yields some 290,000 distinct CDR3 sequences, roughly 20% seen once. Specimen: blood, either unsorted or a sorted T cell fraction (not recorded which). These receptors all stem from a male donor with ankylosing spondylitis or in good health (not recorded which).

This clonotype has ten or more counts. V and J are TRBV27 and TRBJ1-1, with 8 bases fitting TRBD1. CDR1 MNHEY and CDR2 SMNVEV come from the germline V gene (reference sequence). The CDR3 contains 14 residues. The trim removed 2 bases at V and 4 bases at J, leaving 3 bases unmatched. CDR3 sequence: CASSLLTGGTEAFF. The CDR3 nucleotides read TGTGCCAGCAGTTTACTCACAGGGGGCACTGAAGCTTTCTTT.

This clonotype was recorded at least ten times. This rearrangement joins TRBV29-1 to TRBJ1-2; 8 bases match TRBD1. Germline V gene sequence: CDR1 SQVTM, CDR2 ANQGSEA. The CDR3 has 11 residues. After removal of 4 bases from V and 7 bases from J, the junction contained 2 bases not matched to a gene. In DNA form, the CDR3 reads TGCAGCGTTGTGACAGGGGCTGGCTACACCTTC. It translates to CSVVTGAGYTF. Filled out from reference TRBV29-1 and TRBJ1-2, the complete variable domain reads SAVISQKPSRDICQRGTSLTIQCQVDSQVTMMFWYRQQPGQSLTLIATANQGSEATYESGFVIDKFPISRPNLTFSTLTVSNMSPEDSSIYLCSVVTGAGYTFGSGTRLTVV.

This clonotype was observed many times. The J gene is TRBJ2-1, the V gene TRBV29-1; 8 nucleotides line up with TRBD1. This CDR3 contains 16 residues. The V gene's germline CDR1 is SQVTM and CDR2 ANQGSEA. V was clipped by 3 bases and J by 7 bases; unmatched bases: 14. In nucleotides, the CDR3 is TGCAGCGTTGAGCTCATACGTATCCGGACAGGGAATGAGCAGTTCTTC. Amino acids: CSVELIRIRTGNEQFF.

This clonotype was seen at least ten times. The chain joins TRBV20-1 to TRBJ1-1; unclear D gene. The CDR3 length is 12 residues. The V gene's germline CDR1 is DFQATT and CDR2 SNEGSKA (reference sequence). V dropped 8 bases and J dropped 3 bases, with 13 bases sitting between them. CDR3 loop: CSPRLRDTEAFF. The CDR3 coding sequence is TGCAGTCCCCGGTTGCGGGACACTGAAGCTTTCTTT.

This clonotype was seen a few times. This chain links TRBV5-6 with TRBJ2-2; maybe TRBD1 (5 bases). Trimming took off 4 bases at V and 2 bases at J, with 12 bases between the two ends. CDR3 length equals 15 residues. The germline V gene has CDR1 SGHDT and CDR2 YYEEEE. CDR3 nucleotide sequence: TGTGCCAGCAGCCCCGAGAGGACAAACACCGGGGAGCTGTTTTTT. Its translation: CASSPERTNTGELFF. Complete variable domain (other parts from reference TRBV5-6 and TRBJ2-2): DAGVTQSPTHLIKTRGQQVTLRCSPKSGHDTVSWYQQALGQGPQFIFQYYEEEERQRGNFPDRFSGHQFPNYSSELNVNALLLGDSALYLCASSPERTNTGELFFGEGSRLTVL.

The table lists this clonotype with a few counts. V and J are TRBV6-1 and TRBJ1-1; 11 nucleotides align to TRBD1. Germline CDR1 and CDR2: MNHNS and SASEGT. This CDR3 is 13 amino acids long. V shed 6 bases, J shed 7 bases, and the junction held 4 bases outside the gene matches. The CDR3 reads CASRQGQGVEAFF. The CDR3 DNA sequence: TGTGCCAGCAGGCAGGGACAGGGGGTTGAAGCTTTCTTT.

In this sample, this clonotype turned up a few times. The chain combines TRBV12-3 or TRBV12-4 with TRBJ2-3, with 8 bases lining up with TRBD2. This CDR3 spans 16 amino acids. Trimming removed 1 base from V and 5 bases from J; junction bases left unmatched: 8. CDR3 residues: CASSLDPSGRGDTQYF. CDR3 in DNA: TGTGCCAGCAGTTTAGACCCCAGCGGGAGAGGAGATACGCAGTATTTT.

This clonotype was observed a few times. The chain links TRBV5-1 to TRBJ1-3; the match to TRBD1 covers 7 bases. V shed 1 base, J shed 2 bases, and the junction held 6 bases outside the gene matches. Germline CDR1 reads SGHRS; CDR2 reads YFSETQ. The length of the CDR3 is 16 residues. The CDR3 nucleotides are TGCGCCAGCAGCTTGATGACAGGGTCAGCTGGAAACACCATATATTTT. Encoded protein: CASSLMTGSAGNTIYF.

The chain combines TRBV5-5 with TRBJ2-2; 7 bases align to TRBD1. CDR3 length equals 15 residues. V was pared by 3 bases and J by 3 bases, with 5 bases of the junction left unmatched. Germline V gene lookup returns CDR1 SGHKS and CDR2 YYEKEE (reference sequence). The CDR3 here is CASSSTGQDTGELFF. In DNA, the CDR3 is TGTGCCAGCAGCTCCACTGGACAGGACACCGGGGAGCTGTTTTTT. Complete variable domain (other parts from reference TRBV5-5 and TRBJ2-2): DAGVTQSPTHLIKTRGQQVTLRCSPISGHKSVSWYQQVLGQGPQFIFQYYEKEERGRGNFPDRFSARQFPNYSSELNVNALLLGDSALYLCASSSTGQDTGELFFGEGSRLTVL.

The chain has TRBV30 and TRBJ2-1; 9 bases are shared with TRBD2. This CDR3 spans 15 amino acids. Trimming took 1 base from V and 6 from J; bases not matched to a gene: 7. Germline V gives CDR1 GTSNPN, CDR2 SVGIG (reference sequence). The CDR3 here is CAWSGSGSHPNEQFF. Here the CDR3 DNA reads TGTGCCTGGAGTGGTAGCGGGAGCCACCCCAATGAGCAGTTCTTC.

V is TRBV19 and J is TRBJ1-2, with D possibly TRBD1 on 5 matching bases. The V gene lost 7 bases and the J gene lost 4 bases, with 28 bases spanning the gap. This CDR3 contains 18 residues. In germline, CDR1 is LNHDA, CDR2 SQIVND (reference sequence). The CDR3 DNA sequence: TGTGCCAGTAAGGCCCCGATCGGCAGGGAGGTGAGGGGCTATGGCTACACCTTC. Translated, it gives CASKAPIGREVRGYGYTF. The full variable domain, rest sourced from reference TRBV19 and TRBJ1-2, is DGGITQSPKYLFRKEGQNVTLSCEQNLNHDAMYWYRQDPGQGLRLIYYSQIVNDFQKGDIAEGYSVSREKKESFPLTVTSAQKNPTAFYLCASKAPIGREVRGYGYTFGSGTRLTVV.

J is TRBJ2-3 and V is TRBV11-2, with D tentatively TRBD2 (6 bases). V was shortened by 5 bases and J by 14 bases, with 17 bases between the two germline ends. CDR1 SGHAT and CDR2 FQNNGV come from the germline V gene. The CDR3 is made up of 12 amino acids. The CDR3 region is CASSPTAGGWYF. The CDR3 DNA reads as TGTGCCAGCAGCCCGACTGCCGGGGGATGGTATTTT.

This rearrangement joins TRBV5-1 to TRBJ2-1; TRBD2 matches at 9 bases. Germline CDR1 and CDR2: SGHRS and YFSETQ. The ends lost 0 bases at V and 1 base at J; junction bases unmatched: 8. This CDR3 is built from 18 residues. The CDR3 DNA is TGCGCCAGCAGCTTGGGGGATAGCGGGAGACCATCCTACAATGAGCAGTTCTTC. Residues: CASSLGDSGRPSYNEQFF.

This chain connects TRBV6-5 to TRBJ1-4; D gene unclear. Trimming took off 4 bases at V and 0 bases at J, with 12 bases between the two ends. The CDR3 is 16 residues long. Germline CDR1 is MNHEY and CDR2 is SVGAGI. CDR3 amino acids: CASSFRPISTNEKLFF. CDR3 bases: TGTGCCAGCAGTTTCCGCCCCATCTCAACTAATGAAAAACTGTTTTTT.

The chain has TRBV6-5 and TRBJ2-2, with 9 bases matching TRBD1. V trimming: 2 bases; J trimming: 2 bases; junction bases outside the gene matches: 0. The CDR3 is 15 residues long. CDR1 and CDR2 (germline): MNHEY, SVGAGI. This chain's CDR3 is CASSYTGGNTGELFF. The CDR3, as DNA: TGTGCCAGCAGTTACACAGGGGGCAACACCGGGGAGCTGTTTTTT.

The V and J genes are TRBV7-2 and TRBJ1-6; 7 bases align to TRBD1. The germline V gene has CDR1 SGHTA and CDR2 FQGNSA. Trimming took 4 bases from V and 7 from J; bases not matched to a gene: 7. The CDR3 is made up of 15 amino acids. CDR3 bases: TGTGCCAGCAGCTCCGGGACAGAGCCAAATTCACCCCTCCACTTT. Its translation: CASSSGTEPNSPLHF.

This clonotype was counted only a few times. CDR3 sequence: CASSLASGQETQYF. CDR3 nucleotides: TGCGCCAGCAGCTTGGCTAGCGGGCAAGAGACCCAGTACTTC. The chain recombines TRBV5-1 with TRBJ2-5; 8 positions agree with TRBD2. V lost 0 bases, J lost 2 bases, and 0 bases stayed unmatched. The CDR3 covers 14 residues. The germline V gene encodes CDR1 SGHRS and CDR2 YFSETQ.

The CDR3 DNA follows: TGCAGTGCTACTAATAACAGGGGAAGCACAGATACGCAGTATTTT. Protein product: CSATNNRGSTDTQYF. This rearrangement joins TRBV20-1 to TRBJ2-3, with 7 bases lining up with TRBD1. V was clipped by 4 bases and J by 0 bases; unmatched bases: 7. The CDR3 sequence is 15 residues long. The germline CDR1 and CDR2 sequences are DFQATT and SNEGSKA (reference sequence).

The chain joins TRBV10-3 to TRBJ1-1; 8 nucleotides line up with TRBD1. The V gene end was trimmed by 6 bases and the J gene end by 1 base; junction bases not matched to a gene: 7. Germline lookup yields CDR1 ENHRY and CDR2 SYGVKD. The CDR3 is 15 amino acids. CDR3 sequence reads: CAISETGAANTEAFF. The DNA of the CDR3 is TGTGCCATCAGCGAGACAGGGGCCGCGAACACTGAAGCTTTCTTT.

The genes are TRBV6-5 and TRBJ2-1; D unresolved. The CDR3 runs 13 residues. V lost 0 bases to trimming and J lost 9 bases, with 9 bases between them. The V gene's germline CDR1 is MNHEY and CDR2 SVGAGI. DNA of the CDR3: TGTGCCAGCAGTTACTCGACGAACAGTGAGCAGTTCTTC. Protein: CASSYSTNSEQFF.

The chain couples TRBV5-6 to TRBJ2-1, with TRBD2 matching 13 bases. From germline, CDR1 is SGHDT and CDR2 YYEEEE. The CDR3 length is 16 residues. Unmatched junction bases numbered 6, after V lost 4 bases and J lost 5 bases. This CDR3 is CASSKGLAGNNNEQFF. CDR3 bases: TGTGCCAGCAGCAAGGGACTAGCGGGGAATAACAATGAGCAGTTCTTC.